This T cell receptor beta chain was sequenced during a study of cytomegalovirus exposure and HLA in healthy donors. Broader study findings: Association with HLA alleles at 0.05 false discovery rate was found for 16,951 TCR beta sequences in a later analysis. Productive status was seen about 90% or about 30% of the time for most TCR beta V segments in an earlier analysis.

CDR3 length: 12 amino acids. Germline CDR1 is SNHLY and CDR2 is FYNNEI. The germline V and J ends were trimmed by 6 bases and 8 bases, with 11 bases remaining between them. PCR primers comprised 60 Vbeta and 13 Jbeta primers. This table comes from immunoSEQ multiplex PCR, and its TCRdb copy is limited to in-frame clones, with some not included. The sample comprises about 160,000 clones, about 88% of which are singletons, and about 2% rests with the top ten. This clone was observed a single time. Its target is unknown. The gene calls are TRBV2 and TRBJ2-1; possibly TRBD2 for D (5 bases). The receptor's source is a man younger than 35 in good health and CMV-seropositive. The sequenced sample consisted of PBMCs. CDR3 in amino acids: CASSPGGDEQFF. For the CDR3, the DNA is TGTGCCAGCAGCCCAGGAGGTGATGAGCAGTTCTTC.